This record looks at one T cell receptor (beta chain) sequence and its context. The target antigen is unknown. Germline CDR1 and CDR2: MNHEY and SVGAGI. V was shortened by 8 bases and J by 0 bases, with 14 bases between the two germline ends. The CDR3 is made up of 15 amino acids. This sample is drawn from a study of cytomegalovirus exposure and HLA in healthy donors. Findings of the study overall: Cytomegalovirus-associated status was assigned to more than 150 TCR beta chains. HLA alleles showed associations with 16,951 TCR beta sequences in a later analysis, at a 0.05 false discovery rate. Differences between HLA loci emerged in a later analysis of TCR association rates, with DRB1 most and HLA-C fewest.

With 60 Vbeta and 13 Jbeta primers, the PCR was carried out. Data came from immunoSEQ multiplex PCR; TCRdb stores just in-frame clones and leaves some out. The sample data list 150,000 to 200,000 clones. The sequenced material came from PBMCs. This receptor was taken from a man aged 25 to 40 in good health and CMV-seronegative. The rearrangement uses TRBV6-5 and TRBJ2-1; tentative D call: TRBD1 (6 bases). CDR3 amino acids: CASCLQGPSYNEQFF. In nucleotides, the CDR3 is TGTGCCAGCTGCTTACAGGGCCCCTCCTACAATGAGCAGTTCTTC.